A single T cell receptor (beta chain) is shown here with its context. The antigen is undetermined. Generated by immunoSEQ multiplex PCR, the TCRdb table keeps only in-frame clones and is missing some. The data hold about 69,000 clones, with approximately 88% observed a single time. This sample is drawn from a study of siplizumab effects on memory and regulatory T cells. Study-wide results and caveats: Naive T cells looked more diverse than memory cells and looked like major alloresponse contributors. The authors did not confirm suppressive function in proliferating Tregs from siplizumab cultures.

V was cut by 5 bases and J by 8 bases, with 16 bases left in between. The CDR3 is 14 amino acids. The germline gives CDR1 SEHNR, CDR2 FQNEAQ (reference sequence). The sample was Tregs sorted from blood. The TCR was taken from a human donor in good health. V is TRBV7-9 and J is TRBJ2-1; D may be TRBD1 or TRBD2 (5 bases each). In DNA, the CDR3 is TGTGCCAGCAGCCCGGGGACCCGAAGGGATGAGCAGTTCTTC. It encodes CASSPGTRRDEQFF.